These 2 T cell receptor beta chains originate from one sample sequenced in a study of TIL therapy for anti-PD-1-resistant metastatic lung cancer. Sequencing used immunoSEQ v3. The repertoire was sequenced with immunoSEQ multiplex PCR; TCRdb's copy has only in-frame clones and lacks some. Here the sample spans 15,000 to 20,000 clones, 83% being singletons. Time point specified: pre-treatment sample, taken before nivolumab and TIL therapy. Source: blood, taken at baseline. The receptors were gathered from a person between 30 and 79 years old with non-small cell lung cancer.

The V gene is TRBV15, the J gene TRBJ2-2; weak D call: TRBD2 (7 bases). Trimming took 0 bases from V and 5 from J, leaving 16 bases between them. The CDR3 is 17 amino acids. CDR1 is LNHNV, CDR2 YYDKDF, per germline (reference sequence). CDR3 amino acids: CATSRDRGAVSTGELFF. CDR3 nucleotides: TGTGCCACCAGCAGAGATCGGGGGGCTGTGAGTACCGGGGAGCTGTTTTTT.

This clone appeared a single time. The chain is built from TRBV28 and TRBJ1-2; weak D call: TRBD1 (5 bases). The V gene's germline CDR1 is MDHEN and CDR2 SYDVKM. V was pared by 6 bases and J by 4 bases, with 21 bases between. This CDR3 contains 16 residues. This CDR3 reads CASSSWLDTAPYGYTF. CDR3 coding DNA: TGTGCCAGCAGCTCTTGGTTGGACACAGCACCCTATGGCTACACCTTC.